Each of the 5 T cell receptor beta chains below was sequenced from the same sample in a study of shared clonotypes between healthy human individuals. Naive CD8 populations comprised CD45RO-negative cells positively selected for CCR7, excluding terminally differentiated effector memory CD45RA+ cells. Here immunoSEQ multiplex PCR was the method, and the copy in TCRdb shows in-frame clones only, minus some. The table lists around 600,000 clones, 95% to 98% of them singletons. Specimen: naive CD8+ T cells sorted from blood. The receptors stem from a young man in good health.

The genes are TRBV4-1 and TRBJ1-1; a possible D gene is TRBD1 (6 bases). The V gene's germline CDR1 is MGHRA and CDR2 YSYEKL. This CDR3 is built from 14 residues. V dropped 5 bases and J dropped 4 bases, with 14 bases sitting between them. CDR3 residues: CASSEGGGSTEAFF. CDR3 DNA sequence: TGCGCCAGCAGCGAGGGGGGGGGTTCCACTGAAGCTTTCTTT.

The genes are TRBV7-6 and TRBJ2-7; weak D call: TRBD1 (6 bases). Germline V gene data show CDR1 as SGHVS and CDR2 as FNYEAQ. V was clipped by 1 base and J by 2 bases, with 12 bases between them. The length of the CDR3 is 15 residues. CDR3: CASSLDRDGTYEQYF. CDR3 DNA sequence: TGTGCCAGCAGCTTAGACAGGGATGGGACCTACGAGCAGTACTTC.

This clone was recorded only once. CDR3 sequence (DNA): TGTGCCAGCAGCGTTGACGCGCGAGAAGCAGATACGCAGTATTTT. This sequence encodes CASSVDAREADTQYF. The J gene is TRBJ2-3, the V gene TRBV9, with D unresolved. This CDR3 is 15 amino acids long. The V end lost 2 bases, the J end lost 4 bases, and 14 bases lay between the germline ends. CDR1 is SGDLS, CDR2 YYNGEE, per germline.

This chain connects TRBV7-2 to TRBJ1-2; D is unresolved. Germline CDR1 and CDR2: SGHTA and FQGNSA. Trimming left V 5 bases short and J 8 bases short, with 15 bases between. The CDR3 sequence is 13 residues long. CDR3 nucleotide sequence: TGTGCCAGCAGCCCTTCGACTCCGGGCGGCTACACCTTC. It encodes CASSPSTPGGYTF.

This chain uses TRBV7-8 with TRBJ2-7; 7 positions match TRBD1. V dropped 4 bases and J dropped 2; count of bases not matched to a gene: 5. This CDR3 is 14 amino acids long. Germline CDR1 and CDR2: SGHVS and FQNEAQ. This CDR3 reads CASSSMTGPYEQYF. CDR3 sequence (DNA): TGTGCCAGCAGCTCCATGACAGGGCCCTACGAGCAGTACTTC.